These T cell receptor beta chains were read from a single sample in a study of blood T cell repertoires in COVID-19. Assay used: immunoSEQ multiplex PCR; TCRdb lists only in-frame clones, some missing. The sample holds 200,000 to 250,000 clones, around 80% seen once. The sample comprised peripheral blood. The receptors derive from a human donor in a cohort sampled during active COVID-19. Both conserved end residues are part of each CDR3. D genes are given only for firm matches. Rows may omit the clone size; those that give it use once, few, many or a size class.

clone size,J gene,V gene,D gene,CDR3 DNA,CDR3 protein
-,TRBJ2-3,TRBV7-2,TRBD2,TGTGCCAGCAGCTTAGCATCCGCGGGAGATTACGGCACAGATACGCAGTATTTT,CASSLASAGDYGTDTQYF
-,TRBJ2-1,TRBV12-3/TRBV12-4,-,TGTGCCAGCAGTTTCGGGGGCTACAATGAGCAGTTCTTC,CASSFGGYNEQFF
-,TRBJ1-4,TRBV7-6,TRBD1,TGTGCCAGCAGCAAATTAGTGACAGGGGGTAATGAAAAACTGTTTTTT,CASSKLVTGGNEKLFF
-,TRBJ2-5,TRBV30,-,TGTGCCTGGAGTGGATTAGCTAGAGAGACCCAGTACTTC,CAWSGLARETQYF
-,TRBJ2-2,TRBV5-4,-,TGTGCCAGCAGCTTGTCAGGGCCATACTACACCGGGGAGCTGTTTTTT,CASSLSGPYYTGELFF
-,TRBJ1-2,TRBV14,-,TGTGCCAGCAGCCAGTCTGGTTCTCGGTATGGCTACACCTTC,CASSQSGSRYGYTF
-,TRBJ2-3,TRBV2,TRBD2,TGTGCCAGCAATCAAAGACTAGCCTCAGATACGCAGTATTTT,CASNQRLASDTQYF
-,TRBJ1-2,TRBV27,TRBD1,TGTGCCAGCCGGACAGGGGACGGCGCTAACTATGGCTACACCTTC,CASRTGDGANYGYTF
-,TRBJ2-7,TRBV5-4,TRBD2,TGTGGCCCGAGGCTAGCGGGAGCCTACGAGCAGTACTTC,CGPRLAGAYEQYF
-,TRBJ2-7,TRBV15,TRBD2,TGTGCCACCAGCAGAGATGAACTAGCGGAGCACGAGCAGTACTTC,CATSRDELAEHEQYF
-,TRBJ1-4,TRBV5-4,-,TGTGCCAGCCGACCCGGAGAAGTCCGGGAAGAAAAACTGTTTTTT,CASRPGEVREEKLFF
-,TRBJ2-5,TRBV5-5,-,TGTGCCAGCAGCTTGAGGAGGGGGCAGGAGACCCAGTACTTC,CASSLRRGQETQYF
few,TRBJ1-6,TRBV27,-,TGTGCCAGCAGGGGGAGCTCCTATAATTCACCCCTCCACTTT,CASRGSSYNSPLHF
-,TRBJ2-1,TRBV7-9,-,TGTGCCAGCAGCTACAACCGGGACAAAAACAATGAGCAGTTCTTC,CASSYNRDKNNEQFF
-,TRBJ2-1,TRBV9,TRBD2,TGTGCCAGCAGCGTAGGTAGACTAGCGGGGAACAATGAGCAGTTCTTC,CASSVGRLAGNNEQFF
many,TRBJ2-5,TRBV2,TRBD2,TGTGCCAGCAGTGAAGGGGTGGCGGGAGGCCAAGAGACCCAGTACTTC,CASSEGVAGGQETQYF
-,TRBJ2-7,TRBV7-6,TRBD1,TGTGCCAGCAGCTCGGATAGACAGGGATTGCAGCAGTACTTC,CASSSDRQGLQQYF
-,TRBJ2-7,TRBV5-4,-,TGTGCCAGCAGCTTGGACTTGATCTACGAGCAGTACTTC,CASSLDLIYEQYF
-,TRBJ1-1,TRBV12-3/TRBV12-4,-,TGTGCCAGCAGTTTGGGGGGGAACACTGAAGCTTTCTTT,CASSLGGNTEAFF
-,TRBJ2-7,TRBV12-3/TRBV12-4,-,TGTGCCAGCAGTTTAGGCTCTGGCCCCGAGCAGTACTTC,CASSLGSGPEQYF
-,TRBJ2-7,TRBV27,-,TGTGCCAGCAGTTTTAACAGGATATCCTACGAGCAGTACTTC,CASSFNRISYEQYF
-,TRBJ2-3,TRBV7-7,TRBD1,TGTGCCAGCAGCCGAACAGGGGGCACAGATACGCAGTATTTT,CASSRTGGTDTQYF